These T cell receptor beta chains were read from a single sample in a study of blood T cells in healthy people across ages. TCRdb fed the 5' RACE reads into MiXCR, producing one record per CDR3 protein. Of 720,000 or so distinct CDR3 sequences in the sample, around 43% were seen once. Specimen: blood. The receptors were gathered from a man at least 80 years old in good health. Both conserved end residues are part of each CDR3. D genes are given only for firm matches. Part of the rows lack a size; the others show once, few, many or a class for expanded clones.

J,length,V,D,size,DNA,CDR3
TRBJ1-4,15,TRBV7-2,.,.,TGTGCCAGCAGCTTAGGGACTACAACTAATGAAAAACTGTTTTTT,CASSLGTTTNEKLFF
TRBJ2-3,15,TRBV4-3,TRBD1,.,TGCGCCAGCAGCCAACAGGGGGCGCCGACAGATACGCAGTATTTT,CASSQQGAPTDTQYF
TRBJ2-5,15,TRBV14,TRBD1,few,TGTGCCAGCAGCCGACCGGACAGGGTACTAGAGACCCAGTACTTC,CASSRPDRVLETQYF
TRBJ2-5,16,TRBV7-2,TRBD2,.,TGTGCCAGCAGCTTAGGAGCGGGGGGCCCCCGAGAGACCCAGTACTTC,CASSLGAGGPRETQYF
TRBJ2-3,16,TRBV7-3,.,few,TGTGCCAGCAGCCGAAGCCCTGGGGATAGGGGAGATACGCAGTATTTT,CASSRSPGDRGDTQYF
TRBJ1-1,12,TRBV7-2,.,few,TGTGCCAGCAGCTTAACCGGGGTAGGAGCTTTCTTT,CASSLTGVGAFF
TRBJ2-7,15,TRBV7-9,TRBD1,few,TGTGCCAGCAGCTCGCGGACAGGGAGGTCCTACGAGCAGTACTTC,CASSSRTGRSYEQYF
TRBJ1-2,15,TRBV20-1,TRBD1,few,TGCAGTGCCGCGGACAGGGTTTTGAGGGTCTATGGCTACACCTTC,CSAADRVLRVYGYTF
TRBJ2-1,16,TRBV6-2/TRBV6-3,TRBD1,few,TGTGCCAGCAGTCCGACCGGGACAGGGGGTCTCAATGAGCAGTTCTTC,CASSPTGTGGLNEQFF
TRBJ2-5,14,TRBV6-2/TRBV6-3,TRBD1,.,TGTGCCAGCAGTGACTCCTACAGGGACAGTGAGCAGTACTTC,CASSDSYRDSEQYF
TRBJ1-2,16,TRBV7-9,.,.,TGTGCCAGCAGCGCCCAGGTACAGTTAGCTAACTATGGCTACACCTTC,CASSAQVQLANYGYTF
TRBJ2-7,14,TRBV12-3/TRBV12-4,TRBD2,many,TGTGCCAGCAGTTTAGCTCGGGGGGCCTACGAGCAGTACTTC,CASSLARGAYEQYF
TRBJ2-7,14,TRBV20-1,.,.,TGCAGTGCTAGAGATTGGTCCAGGGGCCACGAGCAGTACTTC,CSARDWSRGHEQYF
TRBJ2-7,17,TRBV20-1,.,.,TGCAGTGCTAGGGACATCCGCTCCCGCAGGGATATCCACGAGCAGTACTTC,CSARDIRSRRDIHEQYF